This section outlines one TCR beta chain sequence together with its context. This entry belongs to a study of identical twins. One entry per CDR3 protein, called by TCRdb with MiXCR from the 5' RACE reads. This table has some 1,700,000 distinct CDR3 sequences, under 35% appearing once. Germline loops: CDR1 SGHAT, CDR2 FQNNGV. This CDR3 comprises 16 residues. Unmatched junction bases numbered 7, after V lost 6 bases and J lost 2 bases. The chain has TRBV11-2 and TRBJ2-5; 12 nucleotides line up with TRBD2. The specimen sequenced was cord blood. The TCR was taken from a newborn girl in good health. The CDR3 sequence is CASRERGLAGQETQYF. CDR3 sequence (DNA): TGTGCCAGCAGAGAGAGAGGACTAGCGGGGCAAGAGACCCAGTACTTC.